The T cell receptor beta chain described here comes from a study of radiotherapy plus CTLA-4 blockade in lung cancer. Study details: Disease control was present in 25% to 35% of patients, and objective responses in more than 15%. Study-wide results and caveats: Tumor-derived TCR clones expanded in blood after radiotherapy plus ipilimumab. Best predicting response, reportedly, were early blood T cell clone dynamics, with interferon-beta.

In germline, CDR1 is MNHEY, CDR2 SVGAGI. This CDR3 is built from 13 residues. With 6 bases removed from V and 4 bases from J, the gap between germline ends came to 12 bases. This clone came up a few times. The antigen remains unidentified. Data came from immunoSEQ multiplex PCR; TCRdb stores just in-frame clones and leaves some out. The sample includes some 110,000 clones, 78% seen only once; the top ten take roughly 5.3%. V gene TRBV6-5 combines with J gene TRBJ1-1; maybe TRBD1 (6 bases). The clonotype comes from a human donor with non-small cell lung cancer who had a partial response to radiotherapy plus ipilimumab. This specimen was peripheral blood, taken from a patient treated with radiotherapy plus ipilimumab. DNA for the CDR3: TGTGCCAGCAGCCCTACAGGGACCACTGAAGCTTTCTTT. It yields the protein CASSPTGTTEAFF.